This TCR beta chain was retrieved from a study of T cell changes during pregnancy in multiple sclerosis. Only in-frame clones appear in the TCRdb table, and some are missing; sequencing was by immunoSEQ multiplex PCR. The repertoire holds approximately 66,000 clones, with around 92% as singletons. This clone was picked up a small number of times. The specimen comprised peripheral blood, sampled in the third trimester of pregnancy. This clonotype was obtained from a female donor in good health, enrolled as a control in a pregnancy study.

The CDR3 is CASTDSGDREDEQYF. CDR3 bases: TGTGCCAGCACCGATTCGGGGGACAGGGAGGACGAGCAGTACTTC. The V and J genes are TRBV5-6 and TRBJ2-7; 9 nucleotides align to TRBD1. From germline, CDR1 is SGHDT and CDR2 YYEEEE. The CDR3 covers 15 residues. V was pared by 6 bases and J by 5 bases, with 12 bases of the junction left unmatched.